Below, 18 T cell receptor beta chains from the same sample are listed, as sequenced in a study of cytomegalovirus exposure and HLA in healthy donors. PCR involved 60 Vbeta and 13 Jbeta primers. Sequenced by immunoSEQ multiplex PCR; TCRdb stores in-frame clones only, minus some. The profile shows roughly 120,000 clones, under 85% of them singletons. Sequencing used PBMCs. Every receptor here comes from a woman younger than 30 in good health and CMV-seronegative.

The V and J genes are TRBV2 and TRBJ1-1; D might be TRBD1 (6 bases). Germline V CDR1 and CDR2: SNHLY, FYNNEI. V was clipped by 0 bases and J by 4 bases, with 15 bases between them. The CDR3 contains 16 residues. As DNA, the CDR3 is TGTGCCAGCAGTGAAGCGCTTTCTGGGGGCTTCACTGAAGCTTTCTTT. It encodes CASSEALSGGFTEAFF.

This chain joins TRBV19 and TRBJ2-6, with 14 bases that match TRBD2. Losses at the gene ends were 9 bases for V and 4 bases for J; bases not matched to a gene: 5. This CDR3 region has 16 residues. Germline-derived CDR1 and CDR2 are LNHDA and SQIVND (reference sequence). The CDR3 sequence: CASRTSGGLGANVLTF. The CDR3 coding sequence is TGTGCCAGCCGGACTAGCGGGGGGTTGGGGGCCAACGTCCTGACTTTC.

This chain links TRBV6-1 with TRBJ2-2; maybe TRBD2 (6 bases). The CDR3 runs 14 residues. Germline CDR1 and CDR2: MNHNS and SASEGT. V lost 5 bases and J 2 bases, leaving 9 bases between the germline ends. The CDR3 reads CASSYSGNTGELFF. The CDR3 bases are TGTGCCAGCAGTTATAGCGGAAACACCGGGGAGCTGTTTTTT.

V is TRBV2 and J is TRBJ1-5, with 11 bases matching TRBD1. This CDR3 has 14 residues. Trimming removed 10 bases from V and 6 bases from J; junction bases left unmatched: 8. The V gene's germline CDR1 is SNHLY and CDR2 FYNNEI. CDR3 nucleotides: TGTGCCACCAAGAAAGGACAGGGGGCTCAGCCCCAGCATTTT. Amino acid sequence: CATKKGQGAQPQHF.

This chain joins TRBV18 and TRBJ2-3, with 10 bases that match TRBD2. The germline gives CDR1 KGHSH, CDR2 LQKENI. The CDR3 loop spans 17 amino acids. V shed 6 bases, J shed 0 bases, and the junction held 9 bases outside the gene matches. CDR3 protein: CASSYTSGAPSTDTQYF. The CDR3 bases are TGTGCCAGCTCGTATACTAGCGGGGCCCCCAGCACAGATACGCAGTATTTT.

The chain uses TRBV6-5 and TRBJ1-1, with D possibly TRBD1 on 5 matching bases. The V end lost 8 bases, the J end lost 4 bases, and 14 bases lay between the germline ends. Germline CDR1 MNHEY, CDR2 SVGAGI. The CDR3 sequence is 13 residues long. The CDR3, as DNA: TGTGCCAGCCAAATGCCTCAGGGCACTGAAGCTTTCTTT. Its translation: CASQMPQGTEAFF.

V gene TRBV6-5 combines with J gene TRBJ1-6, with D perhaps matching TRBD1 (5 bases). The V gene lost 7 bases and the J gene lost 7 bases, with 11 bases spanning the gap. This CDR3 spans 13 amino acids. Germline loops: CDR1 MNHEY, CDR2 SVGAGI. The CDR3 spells CASTDRRNSPLHF. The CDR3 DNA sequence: TGTGCCAGCACCGACAGAAGGAATTCACCCCTCCACTTT.

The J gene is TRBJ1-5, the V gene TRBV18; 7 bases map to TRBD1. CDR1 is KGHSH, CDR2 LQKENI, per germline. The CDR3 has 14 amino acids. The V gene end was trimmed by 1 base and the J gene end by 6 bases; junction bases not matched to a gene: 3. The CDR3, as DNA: TGTGCCAGCTCACCACAGGGGGCTATTCAGCCCCAGCATTTT. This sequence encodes CASSPQGAIQPQHF.

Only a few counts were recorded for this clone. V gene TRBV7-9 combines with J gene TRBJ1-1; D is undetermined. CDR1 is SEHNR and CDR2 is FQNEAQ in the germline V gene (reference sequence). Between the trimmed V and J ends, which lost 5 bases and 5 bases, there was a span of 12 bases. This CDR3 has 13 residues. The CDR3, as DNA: TGTGCCAGCAGCCCGGCGGGGAAAACTGAAGCTTTCTTT. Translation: CASSPAGKTEAFF.

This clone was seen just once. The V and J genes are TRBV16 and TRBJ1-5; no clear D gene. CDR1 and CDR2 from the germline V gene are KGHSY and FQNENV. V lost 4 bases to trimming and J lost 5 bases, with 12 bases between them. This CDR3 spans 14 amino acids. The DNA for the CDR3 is TGTGCCAGCAGCCGGAGCAGTATAGATCAGCCCCAGCATTTT. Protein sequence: CASSRSSIDQPQHF.

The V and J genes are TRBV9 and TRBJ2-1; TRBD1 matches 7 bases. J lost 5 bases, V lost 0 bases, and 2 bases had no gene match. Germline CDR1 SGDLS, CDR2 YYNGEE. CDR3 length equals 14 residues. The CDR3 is CASSVGQGDNEQFF. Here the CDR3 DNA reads TGTGCCAGCAGCGTAGGGCAGGGGGACAATGAGCAGTTCTTC. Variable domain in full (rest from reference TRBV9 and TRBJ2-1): DSGVTQTPKHLITATGQRVTLRCSPRSGDLSVYWYQQSLDQGLQFLIQYYNGEERAKGNILERFSAQQFPDLHSELNLSSLELGDSALYFCASSVGQGDNEQFFGPGTRLTVL.

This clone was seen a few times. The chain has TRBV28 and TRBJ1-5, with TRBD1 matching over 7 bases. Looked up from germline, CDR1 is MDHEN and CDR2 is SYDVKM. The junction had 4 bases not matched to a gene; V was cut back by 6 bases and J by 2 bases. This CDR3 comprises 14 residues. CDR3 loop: CASRAGTGNQPQHF. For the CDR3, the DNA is TGTGCCAGCAGGGCCGGGACAGGCAATCAGCCCCAGCATTTT.

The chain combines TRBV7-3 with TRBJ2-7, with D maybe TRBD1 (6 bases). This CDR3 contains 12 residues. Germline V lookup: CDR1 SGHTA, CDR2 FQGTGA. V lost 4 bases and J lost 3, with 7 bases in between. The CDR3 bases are TGTGCCAGCAGCTGGACAGACTACGAGCAGTACTTC. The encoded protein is CASSWTDYEQYF.

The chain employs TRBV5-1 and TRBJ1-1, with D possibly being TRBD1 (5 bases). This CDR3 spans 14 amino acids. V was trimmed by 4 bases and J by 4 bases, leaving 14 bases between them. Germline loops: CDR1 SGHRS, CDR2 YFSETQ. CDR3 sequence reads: CASSLRGGVTEAFF. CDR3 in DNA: TGCGCCAGCAGCCTAAGGGGAGGGGTCACTGAAGCTTTCTTT.

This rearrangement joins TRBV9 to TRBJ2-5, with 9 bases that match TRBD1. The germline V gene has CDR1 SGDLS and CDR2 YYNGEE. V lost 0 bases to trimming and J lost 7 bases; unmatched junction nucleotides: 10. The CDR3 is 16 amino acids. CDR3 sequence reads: CASSVEAGQGSGTQYF. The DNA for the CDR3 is TGTGCCAGCAGCGTAGAGGCGGGACAGGGTAGTGGGACCCAGTACTTC.

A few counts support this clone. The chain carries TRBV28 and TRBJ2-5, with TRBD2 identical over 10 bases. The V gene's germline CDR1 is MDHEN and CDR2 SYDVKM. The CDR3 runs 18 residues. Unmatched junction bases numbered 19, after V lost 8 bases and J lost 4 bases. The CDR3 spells CASYSLGESGGARETQYF. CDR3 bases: TGTGCCAGCTATTCGTTGGGGGAGAGCGGGGGGGCTCGAGAGACCCAGTACTTC.

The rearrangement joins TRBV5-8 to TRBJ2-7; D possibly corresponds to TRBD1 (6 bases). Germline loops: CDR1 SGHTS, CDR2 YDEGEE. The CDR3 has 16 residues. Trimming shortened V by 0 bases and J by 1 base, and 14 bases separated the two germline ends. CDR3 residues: CASSLGNREGSYEQYF. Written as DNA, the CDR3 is TGTGCCAGCAGCTTGGGCAACAGGGAAGGTTCCTACGAGCAGTACTTC.

This CDR3 is CASSSQTAANYGYTF. DNA for the CDR3: TGTGCCAGCAGTTCCCAGACAGCAGCTAACTATGGCTACACCTTC. V and J are TRBV6-5 and TRBJ1-2; weak D call: TRBD1 (5 bases). The CDR3 is 15 amino acids. The germline V and J ends were trimmed by 4 bases and 0 bases, with 12 bases remaining between them. Germline V CDR1 and CDR2: MNHEY, SVGAGI.